This T cell receptor (beta chain) was sequenced during a study of blood T cell repertoires in COVID-19. TCRdb's copy holds only in-frame clones and misses some; the assay was immunoSEQ multiplex PCR. The table records about 300,000 clones, 89% of them present only once. Per the germline V gene, CDR1 is LNHDA and CDR2 is SQIVND (reference sequence). The CDR3 consists of 15 residues. The V gene end was trimmed by 6 bases and the J gene end by 6 bases; junction bases not matched to a gene: 10. The sequenced sample was peripheral blood. The TCR originated in a woman under 40 with COVID-19, enrolled during active disease. The V call is TRBV19, the J call TRBJ1-1; TRBD1 matches 10 bases. CDR3 protein: CASRDRGTEVAEAFF. The CDR3 DNA reads TGTGCCAGTAGGGACAGGGGGACCGAGGTGGCTGAAGCTTTCTTT.